Listed below are T cell receptor beta chains from one sample, sequenced in a study of blood T cell repertoires in COVID-19. Data came from immunoSEQ multiplex PCR; TCRdb stores just in-frame clones and leaves some out. The data contain a few hundred thousand clones, 81% of them singletons. Sequencing input: peripheral blood. These receptors originate from a human donor with acute or convalescent COVID-19. The donor label of this sample is uncertain. Each CDR3 is given without its conserved first and last residue. D genes are given only for firm matches.

V: TRBV4-1; D: TRBD2; length: 13; CDR3: ASSPRVAGGETQY
V: TRBV18; D: TRBD1; length: 14; CDR3: ASSPFVNRGSTEAF
V: TRBV29-1; D: .; length: 9; CDR3: SVGTSTEAF
V: TRBV30; D: .; length: 12; CDR3: AWSLGGAYNEQF
V: TRBV7-9; D: .; length: 14; CDR3: ASSLGAGNFASGYT
V: TRBV27; D: TRBD2; length: 14; CDR3: ASRPPGLAATGELF
V: TRBV14; D: .; length: 12; CDR3: ASSSKGVITEAF
V: TRBV27; D: TRBD1; length: 11; CDR3: ASSWTGATEAF
V: TRBV6-5; D: TRBD1; length: 13; CDR3: ASSPDRASNQPQH
V: TRBV3-1/TRBV3-2; D: TRBD1; length: 11; CDR3: ASSRQGNQPQH
V: TRBV3-1/TRBV3-2; D: TRBD1; length: 12; CDR3: ASSLGQVYSPLH
V: TRBV29-1; D: .; length: 12; CDR3: SVANVSSNQPQH
V: TRBV5-1; D: TRBD1; length: 13; CDR3: ASRATGLGDQPQH
V: TRBV4-1; D: .; length: 13; CDR3: ASSQVETYSYEQY
V: TRBV3-1/TRBV3-2; D: TRBD1; length: 11; CDR3: ASSQARTGGYT
V: TRBV29-1; D: .; length: 11; CDR3: SGREQLNTEAF
V: TRBV2; D: .; length: 12; CDR3: ASRSRGTNEKLF